The 3 T cell receptor beta chains below were found in one sample sequenced in a study of cytotoxic CD8 clonotypes in ibrutinib-treated CLL. The method was immunoSEQ multiplex PCR; TCRdb's version includes in-frame clones alone and lacks a portion of them. The sample records approximately 29,000 clones, roughly 60% being singletons. The specimen comprised PBMCs, sampled before ibrutinib treatment. The receptors were sampled from a human donor with chronic lymphocytic leukemia.

The chain has TRBV6-5 and TRBJ2-6, with D perhaps TRBD1 (6 bases). The V gene's germline CDR1 is MNHEY and CDR2 SVGAGI. The CDR3 is made up of 15 amino acids. V shed 4 bases and J shed 0 bases, with 7 bases lying between them. The CDR3 protein is CASSSTGSGANVLTF. The CDR3 nucleotides read TGTGCCAGCAGTTCGACAGGCTCTGGGGCCAACGTCCTGACTTTC.

V usage is TRBV10-3 and J usage is TRBJ1-5; D perhaps matches TRBD1 (6 bases). The ends were cut back, 9 bases at V and 2 bases at J, with 17 bases in the middle. From germline, CDR1 is ENHRY and CDR2 SYGVKD. The CDR3 covers 15 residues. In DNA, the CDR3 is TGTGCCATTCCCGGACAGACTTTTTGCAATCAGCCCCAGCATTTT. It codes for CAIPGQTFCNQPQHF.

The chain's CDR3 is CASSLADRDLQETQYF. The CDR3 DNA is TGTGCCAGCAGCTTAGCAGACAGGGATTTGCAAGAGACCCAGTACTTC. The chain couples TRBV7-9 to TRBJ2-5; TRBD1 matches 7 bases. With V trimmed by 0 bases and J by 2 bases, 6 bases remained unmatched. The CDR3 runs 16 residues. CDR1 is SEHNR, CDR2 FQNEAQ, per germline (reference sequence).